The rows below give T cell receptor beta chains drawn from one sample of a study of cytomegalovirus exposure and HLA in healthy donors. TCRdb keeps only in-frame clones here, not all; method: immunoSEQ multiplex PCR. Of roughly 240,000 clones detected, 80% to 90% appear once; the ten largest clones hold about 2.8%. The sequencing sample was made of PBMCs. The receptor source for this set is a man younger than 30 in good health and CMV-seronegative. CDR3s include the opening cysteine and the closing phenylalanine or tryptophan. D genes are given only for firm matches. A clone size is listed for some rows: how often the clone was seen (once, few, many), or a class if it is expanded.

CDR3aa: CASSQESSGQETQYF
CDR3nt: TGCGCCAGCAGCCAAGAGTCCAGCGGTCAAGAGACCCAGTACTTC
v_gene: TRBV4-3
j_gene: TRBJ2-5
abundance: NA
d_gene: NA
len: 15

CDR3aa: CASSILDNEQFF
CDR3nt: TGTGCCAGTAGTATCCTCGACAATGAGCAGTTCTTC
v_gene: TRBV19
j_gene: TRBJ2-1
abundance: NA
d_gene: NA
len: 12

CDR3aa: CASSTPGQRMNTEAFF
CDR3nt: TGTGCCAGCAGCACCCCGGGACAGAGAATGAACACTGAAGCTTTCTTT
v_gene: TRBV5-6
j_gene: TRBJ1-1
abundance: NA
d_gene: TRBD1
len: 16

CDR3aa: CASSEWSSYYEQYF
CDR3nt: TGCGCCAGCAGTGAGTGGAGCTCCTACTACGAGCAGTACTTC
v_gene: TRBV10-2
j_gene: TRBJ2-7
abundance: NA
d_gene: NA
len: 14

CDR3aa: CASSLVFDRANEQFF
CDR3nt: TGTGCCAGCAGCTTAGTCTTCGACAGGGCAAATGAGCAGTTCTTC
v_gene: TRBV7-8
j_gene: TRBJ2-1
abundance: once
d_gene: TRBD1
len: 15

CDR3aa: CATSRSGQGPYTF
CDR3nt: TGTGCCACCAGCCGTAGCGGACAGGGGCCCTACACCTTC
v_gene: TRBV15
j_gene: TRBJ1-2
abundance: NA
d_gene: TRBD1
len: 13

CDR3aa: CASSPPSLDNRYF
CDR3nt: TGTGCCAGCTCACCACCCTCCCTAGATAATCGGTACTTC
v_gene: TRBV18
j_gene: TRBJ2-5
abundance: once
d_gene: NA
len: 13

CDR3aa: CASSLRLGGDSEQYF
CDR3nt: TGTGCCAGCAGCTTAAGGTTGGGGGGAGACAGCGAGCAGTACTTC
v_gene: TRBV7-9
j_gene: TRBJ2-7
abundance: once
d_gene: NA
len: 15

CDR3aa: CASSAEGTESSEAFF
CDR3nt: TGTGCCAGCAGCGCAGAGGGGACAGAGAGTTCTGAAGCTTTCTTT
v_gene: TRBV9
j_gene: TRBJ1-1
abundance: NA
d_gene: TRBD1
len: 15

CDR3aa: CARSYLSNRDQETQYF
CDR3nt: TGTGCCAGAAGCTATCTATCAAACAGGGACCAAGAGACCCAGTACTTC
v_gene: TRBV5-3
j_gene: TRBJ2-5
abundance: NA
d_gene: NA
len: 16

CDR3aa: CASRETPDYEQYF
CDR3nt: TGTGCCAGCAGGGAGACTCCCGACTACGAGCAGTACTTC
v_gene: TRBV2
j_gene: TRBJ2-7
abundance: NA
d_gene: NA
len: 13

CDR3aa: CASSEHQRGGLLDTQYF
CDR3nt: TGTGCCAGCAGTGAACATCAGCGGGGGGGCCTGTTAGATACGCAGTATTTT
v_gene: TRBV6-1
j_gene: TRBJ2-3
abundance: NA
d_gene: TRBD2
len: 17

CDR3aa: CASSAYDSARFYGYTF
CDR3nt: TGTGCCAGCAGTGCCTACGACAGCGCCCGATTCTATGGCTACACCTTC
v_gene: TRBV6-1
j_gene: TRBJ1-2
abundance: NA
d_gene: NA
len: 16

CDR3aa: CASSPGTENQPQHF
CDR3nt: TGTGCCAGCAGTCCAGGGACAGAGAATCAGCCCCAGCATTTT
v_gene: TRBV28
j_gene: TRBJ1-5
abundance: few
d_gene: TRBD1
len: 14

CDR3aa: CASSRGTGTGNTIYF
CDR3nt: TGCGCCAGCAGCCGCGGGACAGGAACAGGAAACACCATATATTTT
v_gene: TRBV5-1
j_gene: TRBJ1-3
abundance: NA
d_gene: TRBD1
len: 15

CDR3aa: CASSPGGELFF
CDR3nt: TGTGCCAGCAGCCCGGGGGGGGAGCTGTTTTTT
v_gene: TRBV11-3
j_gene: TRBJ2-2
abundance: NA
d_gene: NA
len: 11

CDR3aa: CASQPGQGYEQYF
CDR3nt: TGTGCCAGCCAACCGGGACAGGGGTACGAGCAGTACTTC
v_gene: TRBV19
j_gene: TRBJ2-7
abundance: once
d_gene: TRBD1
len: 13

CDR3aa: CASSSGQGLTLHF
CDR3nt: TGTGCCAGCAGCAGTGGACAGGGTCTGACCCTCCACTTT
v_gene: TRBV5-6
j_gene: TRBJ1-6
abundance: NA
d_gene: TRBD1
len: 13

CDR3aa: CASSHRGNLRETQYF
CDR3nt: TGCGCCAGCAGCCATAGGGGGAACCTTCGGGAGACCCAGTACTTC
v_gene: TRBV4-1
j_gene: TRBJ2-5
abundance: NA
d_gene: NA
len: 15

CDR3aa: CASRPPGVRGYNEQFF
CDR3nt: TGTGCCAGCAGGCCCCCAGGGGTGCGAGGGTACAATGAGCAGTTCTTC
v_gene: TRBV25-1
j_gene: TRBJ2-1
abundance: NA
d_gene: NA
len: 16

CDR3aa: CASSPGSGGANYEQYF
CDR3nt: TGCGCCAGCAGCCCGGGAAGTGGGGGGGCGAACTACGAGCAGTACTTC
v_gene: TRBV4-1
j_gene: TRBJ2-7
abundance: NA
d_gene: NA
len: 16

CDR3aa: CAWGYGGHEQFF
CDR3nt: TGTGCCTGGGGGTATGGGGGCCATGAGCAGTTCTTC
v_gene: TRBV30
j_gene: TRBJ2-1
abundance: NA
d_gene: NA
len: 12

CDR3aa: CASSQDRQGFYEQYF
CDR3nt: TGCGCCAGCAGCCAAGATCGACAGGGATTTTACGAGCAGTACTTC
v_gene: TRBV4-3
j_gene: TRBJ2-7
abundance: NA
d_gene: TRBD1
len: 15

CDR3aa: CASSESGRGSPLHF
CDR3nt: TGTGCCAGCAGTGAGTCAGGGCGAGGTTCACCCCTCCACTTT
v_gene: TRBV6-5
j_gene: TRBJ1-6
abundance: NA
d_gene: NA
len: 14

CDR3aa: CASSQDRASSNQPQHF
CDR3nt: TGCGCCAGCAGCCAAGACAGGGCCAGCAGCAATCAGCCCCAGCATTTT
v_gene: TRBV4-3
j_gene: TRBJ1-5
abundance: NA
d_gene: NA
len: 16

CDR3aa: CAWGQGGNTIYF
CDR3nt: TGTGCCTGGGGACAGGGCGGAAACACCATATATTTT
v_gene: TRBV30
j_gene: TRBJ1-3
abundance: NA
d_gene: TRBD1
len: 12

CDR3aa: CSVHKVSGNTIYF
CDR3nt: TGCAGCGTTCACAAAGTCTCTGGAAACACCATATATTTT
v_gene: TRBV29-1
j_gene: TRBJ1-3
abundance: few
d_gene: NA
len: 13

CDR3aa: CASSSASAYEQYF
CDR3nt: TGTGCCAGCAGCTCAGCGTCGGCCTACGAGCAGTACTTC
v_gene: TRBV6-1
j_gene: TRBJ2-7
abundance: few
d_gene: NA
len: 13

CDR3aa: CASSGQGSTEAFF
CDR3nt: TGTGCCAGCAGTGGACAGGGATCCACTGAAGCTTTCTTT
v_gene: TRBV25-1
j_gene: TRBJ1-1
abundance: NA
d_gene: TRBD1
len: 13

CDR3aa: CTSSQRAGINTGELFF
CDR3nt: TGCACCAGCAGCCAGCGAGCGGGGATAAACACCGGGGAGCTGTTTTTT
v_gene: TRBV1
j_gene: TRBJ2-2
abundance: NA
d_gene: NA
len: 16

CDR3aa: CASSSLEDTQYF
CDR3nt: TGTGCCAGCAGCTCCCTGGAGGATACGCAGTATTTT
v_gene: TRBV7-9
j_gene: TRBJ2-3
abundance: NA
d_gene: NA
len: 12

CDR3aa: CASSLRRWSYNQPQHF
CDR3nt: TGTGCCAGCAGTTTAAGGAGGTGGTCCTACAATCAGCCCCAGCATTTT
v_gene: TRBV28
j_gene: TRBJ1-5
abundance: NA
d_gene: NA
len: 16

CDR3aa: CASSLDAGGWTEAFF
CDR3nt: TGTGCCAGCAGCTTAGATGCAGGGGGGTGGACTGAAGCTTTCTTT
v_gene: TRBV7-9
j_gene: TRBJ1-1
abundance: once
d_gene: TRBD1
len: 15

CDR3aa: CASSFRDRDGWGNQPQHF
CDR3nt: TGTGCCAGCAGTTTCCGGGACAGGGACGGTTGGGGCAATCAGCCCCAGCATTTT
v_gene: TRBV28
j_gene: TRBJ1-5
abundance: once
d_gene: TRBD1
len: 18

CDR3aa: CASSQAATRQETQYF
CDR3nt: TGTGCCAGCAGCCAAGCAGCGACTAGACAAGAGACCCAGTACTTC
v_gene: TRBV4-2
j_gene: TRBJ2-5
abundance: NA
d_gene: NA
len: 15

CDR3aa: CASSLVDRVLGETQYF
CDR3nt: TGTGCCAGCAGCTTGGTAGATCGGGTCCTGGGAGAGACCCAGTACTTC
v_gene: TRBV5-4
j_gene: TRBJ2-5
abundance: NA
d_gene: NA
len: 16

CDR3aa: CASRPGMNTGELFF
CDR3nt: TGCGCCAGCAGACCGGGGATGAACACCGGGGAGCTGTTTTTT
v_gene: TRBV5-1
j_gene: TRBJ2-2
abundance: NA
d_gene: NA
len: 14

CDR3aa: CSVGQAYSYEQYF
CDR3nt: TGCAGCGTCGGACAGGCGTACTCCTACGAGCAGTACTTC
v_gene: TRBV29-1
j_gene: TRBJ2-7
abundance: NA
d_gene: TRBD1
len: 13

CDR3aa: CASTMRLDQPQHF
CDR3nt: TGTGCCAGCACTATGAGGTTGGATCAGCCCCAGCATTTT
v_gene: TRBV28
j_gene: TRBJ1-5
abundance: NA
d_gene: NA
len: 13

CDR3aa: CASSLSFLEQVAGEETQYF
CDR3nt: TGTGCCAGCAGTTTATCCTTCCTCGAGCAGGTAGCGGGAGAAGAGACCCAGTACTTC
v_gene: TRBV28
j_gene: TRBJ2-5
abundance: NA
d_gene: TRBD2
len: 19

CDR3aa: CASSERQGNYEQYF
CDR3nt: TGCGCCAGCAGTGAGCGGCAGGGGAACTACGAGCAGTACTTC
v_gene: TRBV10-1
j_gene: TRBJ2-7
abundance: NA
d_gene: NA
len: 14

CDR3aa: CASSLKNREASWYGYTF
CDR3nt: TGTGCCAGCAGCCTAAAGAACAGGGAAGCTTCCTGGTATGGCTACACCTTC
v_gene: TRBV14
j_gene: TRBJ1-2
abundance: NA
d_gene: NA
len: 17

CDR3aa: CASSFSGGQETQYF
CDR3nt: TGTGCCAGCAGCTTTAGCGGGGGGCAAGAGACCCAGTACTTC
v_gene: TRBV5-6
j_gene: TRBJ2-5
abundance: NA
d_gene: TRBD2
len: 14

CDR3aa: CASSELTAGNEKLFF
CDR3nt: TGTGCCAGCTCGGAATTGACAGCGGGGAATGAAAAACTGTTTTTT
v_gene: TRBV5-4
j_gene: TRBJ1-4
abundance: NA
d_gene: NA
len: 15

CDR3aa: CASIVCSREEGTDTQYF
CDR3nt: TGCGCCAGCATCGTTTGTTCTCGGGAGGAGGGCACAGATACGCAGTATTTT
v_gene: TRBV4-1
j_gene: TRBJ2-3
abundance: few
d_gene: TRBD2
len: 17

CDR3aa: CASSLEWAGYYNEQFF
CDR3nt: TGTGCCAGCAGCTTAGAGTGGGCAGGATACTACAATGAGCAGTTCTTC
v_gene: TRBV7-8
j_gene: TRBJ2-1
abundance: NA
d_gene: NA
len: 16

CDR3aa: CASSFSTGVGHTF
CDR3nt: TGTGCCAGCAGTTTTAGTACGGGGGTGGGCCACACCTTC
v_gene: TRBV28
j_gene: TRBJ1-2
abundance: once
d_gene: NA
len: 13

CDR3aa: CASNGGGISNQPQHF
CDR3nt: TGTGCCAGTAACGGGGGGGGCATAAGCAATCAGCCCCAGCATTTT
v_gene: TRBV19
j_gene: TRBJ1-5
abundance: NA
d_gene: NA
len: 15

CDR3aa: CATSRGGGGILGYTF
CDR3nt: TGTGCCACCAGCAGAGGTGGGGGCGGAATTTTAGGCTACACCTTC
v_gene: TRBV15
j_gene: TRBJ1-2
abundance: NA
d_gene: NA
len: 15

CDR3aa: CASSLDGQNNEQFF
CDR3nt: TGCGCCAGCAGCTTGGATGGACAAAACAATGAGCAGTTCTTC
v_gene: TRBV5-1
j_gene: TRBJ2-1
abundance: NA
d_gene: NA
len: 14

CDR3aa: CASSIVQGAYGYTF
CDR3nt: TGTGCCAGCAGCATCGTACAGGGGGCGTATGGCTACACCTTC
v_gene: TRBV11-2
j_gene: TRBJ1-2
abundance: many
d_gene: TRBD1
len: 14

CDR3aa: CASSLRKWDRVGETQYF
CDR3nt: TGTGCCAGCAGCCTAAGAAAATGGGACAGAGTAGGGGAGACCCAGTACTTC
v_gene: TRBV28
j_gene: TRBJ2-5
abundance: NA
d_gene: TRBD1
len: 17

CDR3aa: CASSRGGPSSYEQYF
CDR3nt: TGTGCCAGCTCACGCGGGGGGCCTAGCTCCTACGAGCAGTACTTC
v_gene: TRBV18
j_gene: TRBJ2-7
abundance: NA
d_gene: TRBD2
len: 15

CDR3aa: CASSESPNAGGEQYF
CDR3nt: TGCGCCAGCAGTGAGTCACCGAATGCAGGGGGCGAGCAGTACTTC
v_gene: TRBV10-1
j_gene: TRBJ2-7
abundance: once
d_gene: TRBD1
len: 15